A selection of T cell receptor beta chains follows, all from one sample in a study of beta chain features in type 1 diabetes. Clones were sequenced by immunoSEQ multiplex PCR, and TCRdb holds only the in-frame ones, with some missing. This table holds roughly 500,000 clones, approximately 30% found once. The material sequenced was naive CD4+ T cells from blood. Source of these receptors: a man between 18 and 35 years old in good health. Each CDR3 is given with its conserved first and last residue. The D gene is left open where the match is weak. Expanded clones get a size class; other rows say once, few or many, or leave the size out.

v_call: TRBV29-1
j_call: TRBJ2-4
clone_size: -
d_call: TRBD2
cdr3_aa: CSVTGLAGTYIQYF
cdr3_nt: TGCAGCGTTACGGGACTAGCGGGGACCTACATTCAGTACTTC

v_call: TRBV29-1
j_call: TRBJ2-7
clone_size: -
d_call: TRBD1
cdr3_aa: CSVARTGGEQYF
cdr3_nt: TGCAGCGTTGCAAGGACAGGGGGCGAGCAGTACTTC

v_call: TRBV29-1
j_call: TRBJ2-5
clone_size: once
d_call: TRBD2
cdr3_aa: CSVMGPSGIEKQYF
cdr3_nt: TGCAGCGTGATGGGTCCTAGCGGGATTGAGAAGCAGTACTTC

v_call: TRBV30
j_call: TRBJ2-7
clone_size: -
d_call: -
cdr3_aa: CAWSVRGGEQYF
cdr3_nt: TGTGCCTGGAGTGTACGAGGTGGCGAGCAGTACTTC

v_call: TRBV18
j_call: TRBJ1-1
clone_size: -
d_call: -
cdr3_aa: CASSLMDPTDTEAFF
cdr3_nt: TGTGCCAGCTCACTGATGGACCCTACGGACACTGAAGCTTTCTTT

v_call: TRBV29-1
j_call: TRBJ2-1
clone_size: few
d_call: -
cdr3_aa: CSVRKQAHNEQFF
cdr3_nt: TGCAGCGTCCGAAAACAGGCCCACAATGAGCAGTTCTTC

v_call: TRBV10-3
j_call: TRBJ2-1
clone_size: -
d_call: TRBD2
cdr3_aa: CAIREERGNPYNEQFF
cdr3_nt: TGTGCCATCAGGGAAGAGCGGGGGAACCCATACAATGAGCAGTTCTTC

v_call: TRBV7-3
j_call: TRBJ2-4
clone_size: -
d_call: TRBD2
cdr3_aa: CASSFTSESIQYF
cdr3_nt: TGTGCCAGCAGCTTCACTAGCGAGAGCATTCAGTACTTC

v_call: TRBV5-1
j_call: TRBJ2-7
clone_size: few
d_call: -
cdr3_aa: CASSLSYELHF
cdr3_nt: TGCGCCAGCAGCTTATCGTACGAGCTTCACTTC

v_call: TRBV30
j_call: TRBJ2-5
clone_size: few
d_call: -
cdr3_aa: CAWSPGPPGETQYF
cdr3_nt: TGTGCCTGGAGTCCGGGACCCCCCGGTGAGACCCAGTACTTC

v_call: TRBV6-1
j_call: TRBJ2-5
clone_size: -
d_call: -
cdr3_aa: CASTDRQETQYF
cdr3_nt: TGTGCCAGCACGGACAGACAAGAGACCCAGTACTTC

v_call: TRBV18
j_call: TRBJ2-1
clone_size: few
d_call: TRBD1
cdr3_aa: CASSGGQGIYNEQFF
cdr3_nt: TGTGCCAGCTCAGGCGGACAGGGGATATACAATGAGCAGTTCTTC

v_call: TRBV13
j_call: TRBJ2-7
clone_size: -
d_call: -
cdr3_aa: CASSFAGSGNEQYF
cdr3_nt: TGTGCCAGCAGCTTTGCTGGTAGTGGAAACGAGCAGTACTTC

v_call: TRBV10-3
j_call: TRBJ2-3
clone_size: once
d_call: -
cdr3_aa: CAMRPGSLADTQYF
cdr3_nt: TGTGCCATGAGACCCGGGTCGTTGGCAGATACGCAGTATTTT

v_call: TRBV19
j_call: TRBJ2-1
clone_size: few
d_call: -
cdr3_aa: CASKGGDNEQFF
cdr3_nt: TGTGCCAGTAAGGGCGGAGACAATGAGCAGTTCTTC

v_call: TRBV29-1
j_call: TRBJ1-4
clone_size: few
d_call: TRBD1
cdr3_aa: CSVERSGTGANEKLFF
cdr3_nt: TGCAGCGTTGAACGTTCCGGGACAGGGGCTAATGAAAAACTGTTTTTT

v_call: TRBV14
j_call: TRBJ2-7
clone_size: -
d_call: -
cdr3_aa: CASSQDGYPRYEQYF
cdr3_nt: TGTGCCAGCAGCCAAGACGGGTACCCGCGCTACGAGCAGTACTTC

v_call: TRBV29-1
j_call: TRBJ2-5
clone_size: few
d_call: -
cdr3_aa: CSGQAGQETQYF
cdr3_nt: TGCAGCGGACAGGCCGGGCAAGAGACCCAGTACTTC

v_call: TRBV18
j_call: TRBJ2-3
clone_size: few
d_call: TRBD1
cdr3_aa: CASSPMRQGADTQYF
cdr3_nt: TGTGCCAGCTCACCTATGCGGCAGGGGGCAGATACGCAGTATTTT

v_call: TRBV28
j_call: TRBJ1-2
clone_size: -
d_call: -
cdr3_aa: CASSFQDYGYTF
cdr3_nt: TGTGCCAGCAGTTTCCAGGACTATGGCTACACCTTC

v_call: TRBV30
j_call: TRBJ2-1
clone_size: few
d_call: -
cdr3_aa: CAWGPGKGEQFF
cdr3_nt: TGTGCCTGGGGACCTGGAAAGGGTGAGCAGTTCTTC

v_call: TRBV2
j_call: TRBJ2-5
clone_size: few
d_call: TRBD1
cdr3_aa: CAGTGGSETQYF
cdr3_nt: TGTGCCGGTACAGGGGGCTCGGAGACCCAGTACTTC

v_call: TRBV6-6
j_call: TRBJ2-7
clone_size: -
d_call: -
cdr3_aa: CASSFTTLYEQYF
cdr3_nt: TGTGCCAGCAGTTTCACAACACTCTACGAGCAGTACTTC

v_call: TRBV29-1
j_call: TRBJ1-1
clone_size: few
d_call: -
cdr3_aa: CSVVRLMNTEAFF
cdr3_nt: TGCAGCGTTGTAAGGTTGATGAACACTGAAGCTTTCTTT

v_call: TRBV21-1
j_call: TRBJ2-7
clone_size: few
d_call: -
cdr3_aa: CASSKARGRRRDEQYF
cdr3_nt: TGTGCCAGCAGCAAAGCGCGGGGACGCCGCAGGGACGAGCAGTACTTC

v_call: TRBV11-2
j_call: TRBJ1-4
clone_size: -
d_call: -
cdr3_aa: CASSFDGQFREKLFF
cdr3_nt: TGTGCCAGCAGCTTCGATGGCCAATTCCGTGAAAAACTGTTTTTT

v_call: TRBV14
j_call: TRBJ2-6
clone_size: few
d_call: -
cdr3_aa: CASSQERNTGLTPGANVLTF
cdr3_nt: TGTGCCAGCAGCCAGGAACGTAACACAGGGCTCACCCCTGGGGCCAACGTCCTGACTTTC

v_call: TRBV6-4
j_call: TRBJ2-4
clone_size: few
d_call: -
cdr3_aa: CASSSQKRLAKNIQYF
cdr3_nt: TGTGCCAGCAGCTCTCAAAAGCGACTAGCCAAAAACATTCAGTACTTC

v_call: TRBV5-1
j_call: TRBJ1-5
clone_size: -
d_call: TRBD1
cdr3_aa: CASSLEGQGYQPQHF
cdr3_nt: TGCGCCAGCAGCTTGGAGGGACAGGGGTATCAGCCCCAGCATTTT

v_call: TRBV20-1
j_call: TRBJ2-2
clone_size: -
d_call: -
cdr3_aa: CSARGTGELFF
cdr3_nt: TGCAGTGCTAGGGGAACCGGGGAGCTGTTTTTT

v_call: TRBV30
j_call: TRBJ1-2
clone_size: few
d_call: -
cdr3_aa: CAWSVGSGNYGYTF
cdr3_nt: TGTGCCTGGAGTGTTGGCAGTGGAAACTATGGCTACACCTTC

v_call: TRBV4-3
j_call: TRBJ2-3
clone_size: -
d_call: TRBD2
cdr3_aa: CASSQTGTSGVDTQYF
cdr3_nt: TGCGCCAGCAGCCAGACCGGGACTAGCGGGGTAGATACGCAGTATTTT

v_call: TRBV21-1
j_call: TRBJ2-1
clone_size: few
d_call: -
cdr3_aa: CASSKGHNEQFF
cdr3_nt: TGTGCCAGCAGCAAAGGCCACAATGAGCAGTTCTTC

v_call: TRBV30
j_call: TRBJ2-3
clone_size: -
d_call: -
cdr3_aa: CAWRGDGAGTDTQYF
cdr3_nt: TGTGCCTGGAGGGGGGACGGTGCGGGCACAGATACGCAGTATTTT

v_call: TRBV7-2
j_call: TRBJ1-5
clone_size: -
d_call: -
cdr3_aa: CASSPSRGDQPQHF
cdr3_nt: TGTGCCAGCAGCCCCTCACGGGGCGATCAGCCCCAGCATTTT

v_call: TRBV7-2
j_call: TRBJ2-1
clone_size: -
d_call: TRBD2
cdr3_aa: CASSWTSGVAYNEQFF
cdr3_nt: TGTGCCAGCAGCTGGACTAGCGGGGTGGCCTACAATGAGCAGTTCTTC

v_call: TRBV9
j_call: TRBJ1-2
clone_size: -
d_call: -
cdr3_aa: CASSVDRASPAGTF
cdr3_nt: TGTGCCAGCAGCGTAGATCGGGCCTCACCCGCGGGGACCTTC

v_call: TRBV7-2
j_call: TRBJ1-2
clone_size: few
d_call: -
cdr3_aa: CASSPEPTNYGYTF
cdr3_nt: TGTGCCAGCAGCCCAGAGCCTACTAACTATGGCTACACCTTC